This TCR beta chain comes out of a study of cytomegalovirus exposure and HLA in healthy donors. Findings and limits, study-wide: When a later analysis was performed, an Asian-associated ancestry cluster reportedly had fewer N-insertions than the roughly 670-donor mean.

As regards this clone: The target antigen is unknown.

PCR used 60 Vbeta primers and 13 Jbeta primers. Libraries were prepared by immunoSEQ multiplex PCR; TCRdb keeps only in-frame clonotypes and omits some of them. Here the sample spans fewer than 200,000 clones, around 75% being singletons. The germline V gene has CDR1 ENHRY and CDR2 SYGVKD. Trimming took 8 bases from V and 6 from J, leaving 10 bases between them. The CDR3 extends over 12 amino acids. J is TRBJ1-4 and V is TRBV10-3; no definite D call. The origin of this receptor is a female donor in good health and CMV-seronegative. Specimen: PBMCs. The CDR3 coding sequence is TGTGCCATCGCGGGAGTAGATGAAAAACTGTTTTTT. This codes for CAIAGVDEKLFF.